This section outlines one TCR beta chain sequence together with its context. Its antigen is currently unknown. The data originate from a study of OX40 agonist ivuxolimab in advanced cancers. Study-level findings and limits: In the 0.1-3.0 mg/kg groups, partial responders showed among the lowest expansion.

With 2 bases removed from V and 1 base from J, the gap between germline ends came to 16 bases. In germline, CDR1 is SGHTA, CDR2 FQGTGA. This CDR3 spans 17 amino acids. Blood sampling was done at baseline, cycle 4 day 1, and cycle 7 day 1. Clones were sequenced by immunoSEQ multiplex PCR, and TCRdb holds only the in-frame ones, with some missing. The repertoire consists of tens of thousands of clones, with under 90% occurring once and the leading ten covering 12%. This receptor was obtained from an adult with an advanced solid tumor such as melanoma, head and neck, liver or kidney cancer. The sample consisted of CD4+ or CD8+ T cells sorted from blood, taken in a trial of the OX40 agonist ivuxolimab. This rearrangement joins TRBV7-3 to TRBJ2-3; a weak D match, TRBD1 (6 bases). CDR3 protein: CASSLDPHRERTDTQYF. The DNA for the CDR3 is TGTGCCAGCAGCTTAGACCCCCACAGGGAACGCACAGATACGCAGTATTTT.